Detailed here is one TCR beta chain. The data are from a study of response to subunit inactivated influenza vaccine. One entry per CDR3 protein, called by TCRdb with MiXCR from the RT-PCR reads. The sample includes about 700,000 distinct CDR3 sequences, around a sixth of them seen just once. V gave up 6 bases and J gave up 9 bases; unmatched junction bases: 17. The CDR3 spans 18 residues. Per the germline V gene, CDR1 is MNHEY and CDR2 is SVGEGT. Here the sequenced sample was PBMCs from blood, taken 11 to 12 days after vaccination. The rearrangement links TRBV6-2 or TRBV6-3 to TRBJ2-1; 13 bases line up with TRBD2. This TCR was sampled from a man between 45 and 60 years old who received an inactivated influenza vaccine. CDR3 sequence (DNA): TGTGCCAGCAGCCCGACCCCAGGACTAGCGGGAGAAGATGTTGAGCAGTTCTTC. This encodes CASSPTPGLAGEDVEQFF.